A selection of T cell receptor beta chains follows, all from one sample in a study of PD-L1 blockade in urothelial cancer. Data came from immunoSEQ multiplex PCR; TCRdb stores just in-frame clones and leaves some out. The sample holds about 48,000 clones; around 80% are singletons and the top ten take roughly 10%. Sample: PBMCs, taken around atezolizumab (anti-PD-L1) treatment. Receptors originate from a man between 65 and 80 years old with urothelial cancer. CDR3s include the opening cysteine and the closing phenylalanine or tryptophan. D genes are given only for firm matches. A clone size is listed for some rows: how often the clone was seen (once, few, many), or a class if it is expanded.

J | D | V | size | CDR3 | DNA
TRBJ2-1 | TRBD2 | TRBV6-1 | few | CASRSGVGSYNEQFF | TGTGCCAGCAGAAGCGGGGTGGGGTCCTACAATGAGCAGTTCTTC
TRBJ2-2 | . | TRBV29-1 | . | CSVEGPRGFRRTGELFF | TGCAGCGTTGAAGGCCCCAGAGGGTTCCGTCGGACCGGGGAGCTGTTTTTT
TRBJ2-3 | . | TRBV30 | . | CAWSGGPPDTQYF | TGTGCCTGGAGTGGAGGGCCCCCAGATACGCAGTATTTT
TRBJ1-4 | . | TRBV4-1 | . | CASSQDNYGVNEKLFF | TGCGCCAGCAGCCAAGATAACTACGGGGTGAATGAAAAACTGTTTTTT
TRBJ2-7 | . | TRBV6-1 | . | CASSEVRPGGLSSEQYF | TGTGCCAGCAGTGAAGTGCGGCCTGGGGGCCTCTCGAGCGAGCAGTACTTC
TRBJ2-2 | TRBD2 | TRBV7-9 | . | CASSPGTSGSSGELFF | TGTGCCAGCAGCCCCGGGACTAGCGGGAGTTCCGGGGAGCTGTTTTTT
TRBJ2-3 | TRBD2 | TRBV4-1 | . | CASSPRLAGGTDTQYF | TGCGCCAGCAGCCCCCGACTAGCGGGAGGGACAGATACGCAGTATTTT
TRBJ2-7 | TRBD1 | TRBV5-4 | few | CASSLGQASYEQYF | TGTGCCAGCAGCTTAGGACAGGCGTCCTACGAGCAGTACTTC
TRBJ1-4 | . | TRBV14 | . | CASSQFRQQNEKLFF | TGTGCCAGCAGCCAATTCCGACAGCAGAATGAAAAACTGTTTTTT
TRBJ1-5 | TRBD1 | TRBV30 | few | CAWSVNFGTGNQPQHF | TGTGCCTGGAGTGTAAATTTCGGGACAGGGAATCAGCCCCAGCATTTT
TRBJ1-1 | . | TRBV5-6 | . | CASSFGTYNTEAFF | TGTGCCAGCAGCTTCGGGACATACAACACTGAAGCTTTCTTT
TRBJ1-1 | TRBD1 | TRBV7-3 | . | CASSLGAGGTEAFF | TGTGCCAGCAGCTTGGGAGCAGGGGGCACTGAAGCTTTCTTT
TRBJ2-5 | . | TRBV9 | . | CASSVTGDYQETQYF | TGTGCCAGCAGCGTAACGGGGGACTACCAAGAGACCCAGTACTTC
TRBJ2-6 | TRBD1 | TRBV27 | . | CASSPTGAGANVLTF | TGTGCCAGCAGTCCGACAGGGGCTGGGGCCAACGTCCTGACTTTC
TRBJ2-2 | . | TRBV29-1 | . | CSAAGGNGELFF | TGCAGCGCCGCAGGGGGGAACGGGGAGCTGTTTTTT
TRBJ2-2 | TRBD1 | TRBV27 | . | CASSFRGRDTGELFF | TGTGCCAGCAGCTTCAGGGGGCGCGACACCGGGGAGCTGTTTTTT
TRBJ1-1 | TRBD1 | TRBV19 | . | CASSYPTGENTEAFF | TGTGCCAGTAGTTACCCGACAGGGGAGAACACTGAAGCTTTCTTT
TRBJ1-1 | . | TRBV28 | few | CASSSWTENTEAFF | TGTGCCAGCAGTTCTTGGACAGAGAACACTGAAGCTTTCTTT
TRBJ2-3 | . | TRBV27 | . | CASSPVRGASTDTQYF | TGTGCCAGCAGTCCCGTGCGCGGGGCAAGCACAGATACGCAGTATTTT
TRBJ1-1 | TRBD1 | TRBV2 | . | CASTLTGVNTEAFF | TGTGCCAGCACCTTGACAGGGGTGAACACTGAAGCTTTCTTT
TRBJ1-4 | . | TRBV18 | . | CASSSTGGNEKLFF | TGTGCCAGCTCATCGACAGGCGGTAATGAAAAACTGTTTTTT
TRBJ2-1 | . | TRBV28 | . | CASHGGHGPYNEQFF | TGTGCCAGCCATGGAGGCCACGGTCCCTACAATGAGCAGTTCTTC
TRBJ2-1 | . | TRBV28 | . | CASSPSREDRINEQFF | TGTGCCAGTTCCCCAAGTAGGGAGGATAGGATAAATGAGCAGTTCTTC
TRBJ2-2 | . | TRBV28 | once | CASSHTAAAGELFF | TGTGCCAGCAGCCATACAGCGGCCGCCGGGGAGCTGTTTTTT
TRBJ2-7 | TRBD1 | TRBV5-6 | . | CASSGSTGANYEQYF | TGTGCCAGCAGCGGGTCGACAGGGGCGAACTACGAGCAGTACTTC
TRBJ2-7 | . | TRBV19 | once | CASGLREAEQYF | TGTGCCAGTGGCCTCAGGGAGGCCGAGCAGTACTTC
TRBJ1-1 | . | TRBV11-2 | . | CASSPLAGTTAEAFF | TGTGCCAGCAGCCCATTGGCAGGCACGACAGCTGAAGCTTTCTTT
TRBJ2-1 | . | TRBV18 | . | CASSPPGSLTYNEQFF | TGTGCCAGCTCACCGCCGGGGAGCCTTACTTACAATGAGCAGTTCTTC
TRBJ2-2 | TRBD2 | TRBV6-1 | . | CASSAAGGVVFTGELFF | TGTGCCAGCAGTGCAGCGGGAGGGGTCGTCTTCACCGGGGAGCTGTTTTTT
TRBJ2-3 | . | TRBV5-1 | . | CASTLVGTLSTDTQYF | TGCGCCAGCACCCTTGTAGGGACACTGAGCACAGATACGCAGTATTTT
TRBJ2-5 | . | TRBV15 | few | CATSRIPRASQETQYF | TGTGCCACCAGCAGAATACCTCGAGCGTCCCAAGAGACCCAGTACTTC
TRBJ2-4 | TRBD2 | TRBV2 | once | CASNPGLAGLAKNIQYF | TGTGCCAGCAATCCGGGACTAGCGGGACTAGCCAAAAACATTCAGTACTTC
TRBJ1-5 | . | TRBV28 | . | CASSLKPLSQSNQPQHF | TGTGCCAGCAGTTTAAAACCCCTCAGTCAAAGCAATCAGCCCCAGCATTTT
TRBJ2-7 | TRBD1 | TRBV28 | . | CASTLTRDRAYEQYF | TGTGCCAGCACCTTAACCCGGGACAGGGCTTACGAGCAGTACTTC
TRBJ1-3 | . | TRBV19 | . | CASSPSSGNTIYF | TGTGCCAGTAGTCCGAGCTCTGGAAACACCATATATTTT
TRBJ2-2 | . | TRBV28 | . | CASSLNTGELFF | TGTGCCAGCAGTCTTAACACCGGGGAGCTGTTTTTT
TRBJ1-5 | . | TRBV5-1 | once | CASSLEGAGYQPQHF | TGCGCCAGCAGCTTGGAAGGGGCCGGATATCAGCCCCAGCATTTT
TRBJ1-1 | TRBD1 | TRBV7-8 | . | CASSLGDRENTEAFF | TGTGCCAGCAGCTTAGGGGACAGGGAGAACACTGAAGCTTTCTTT
TRBJ1-5 | . | TRBV11-1 | . | CASSVTGSNQPQHF | TGTGCCAGCAGCGTTACAGGGAGCAATCAGCCCCAGCATTTT
TRBJ2-4 | TRBD2 | TRBV2 | . | CASSEGGLAGGLGKNIQYF | TGTGCCAGCAGTGAAGGGGGACTAGCGGGAGGACTGGGCAAAAACATTCAGTACTTC